The present T cell receptor (beta chain) was sequenced within a study of coeliac disease. Broader study findings: Lower clonality than controls marked TRB and TRG repertoires from active celiac intraepithelial and lamina propria samples. Largely private TRB repertoires meant most sequences were sample-unique.

Libraries were prepared by immunoSEQ multiplex PCR; TCRdb keeps only in-frame clonotypes and omits some of them. The sample lists about 6,500 clones; 62% were seen once. On this clone itself: The antigen is not known.

This CDR3 spans 16 amino acids. The ends lost 5 bases at V and 5 bases at J; junction bases unmatched: 7. The germline V gene encodes CDR1 MNHNY and CDR2 SVGAGI (reference sequence). The V and J genes are TRBV6-6 and TRBJ2-2, with 11 bases fitting TRBD2. The specimen sequenced was lymphocytes from the gut lamina propria. The sequence was obtained from a man between 60 and 75 years old with celiac disease on a gluten-free diet. CDR3 region: CASSQTSGGPTGELFF. CDR3 DNA sequence: TGTGCCAGCAGTCAAACTAGCGGGGGACCAACCGGGGAGCTGTTTTTT.